This is a list of T cell receptor beta chains from one sample in a study of blood T cell repertoires in COVID-19. Clones were sequenced by immunoSEQ multiplex PCR, and TCRdb holds only the in-frame ones, with some missing. Of around 98,000 clones in the sample, around 90% were seen once. Material for sequencing was peripheral blood. The receptors were sampled from a man aged 65 to 85 with acute or convalescent COVID-19. The conserved cysteine and the conserved F or W are not part of the CDR3 here. Fields, in order: CDR3 length, V gene, J gene, CDR3 protein.

12,TRBV2,TRBJ1-2,ASSESAHSGGYT
12,TRBV19,TRBJ1-2,ASSTLDRGLGYT
13,TRBV7-6,TRBJ2-5,ASSLVGGGGETQY
12,TRBV11-2,TRBJ2-3,ASSFDAATQLPL
11,TRBV5-1,TRBJ2-2,ASSLGGAGELF
13,TRBV18,TRBJ1-6,ASSRGHFSDSPLH
14,TRBV9,TRBJ2-2,ASSVGQGMNTGELF
12,TRBV5-4,TRBJ2-5,ASSKDRGQETQY
17,TRBV5-1,TRBJ2-2,ASSRQVPSLGTNTGELF
13,TRBV19,TRBJ1-3,ASSIQWSSGNTIY
11,TRBV7-2,TRBJ2-1,ASISSRGHEQF
11,TRBV12-3/TRBV12-4,TRBJ1-2,ASSLTGFYGYT
12,TRBV3-1/TRBV3-2,TRBJ1-6,ASAGGIGNSPLH
17,TRBV5-5,TRBJ1-5,ASSLETQGWDNSNQPQH
11,TRBV12-3/TRBV12-4,TRBJ1-5,ASSFTGDQPQH
15,TRBV19,TRBJ2-7,ASSIGPRQGAVYEQY
13,TRBV19,TRBJ1-2,ASRPLQLYEGGYT
15,TRBV5-1,TRBJ2-3,ASSLARAERSTDTQY
13,TRBV7-2,TRBJ1-6,ASSQGTDTYSPLH
16,TRBV12-5,TRBJ2-5,ASGLAGLAGGKQETQY
11,TRBV29-1,TRBJ1-2,SVQPAGVPGYT
13,TRBV30,TRBJ1-6,AWSEKSGDYSPLH
14,TRBV2,TRBJ2-1,ASRETYTNRHNEQF
13,TRBV2,TRBJ2-1,ASRGSGTRTIEQF
14,TRBV3-1/TRBV3-2,TRBJ1-6,ASSQFLGQTDSPLH
11,TRBV5-4,TRBJ2-7,ASSLGQSYEQY
13,TRBV6-5,TRBJ1-1,ASSYGADLNTEAF
14,TRBV27,TRBJ1-6,ASSLYRVGTNSPLH
14,TRBV5-1,TRBJ1-1,ASSLDRGRLNTEAF
13,TRBV5-1,TRBJ1-6,ASSSAADRNSPLH
12,TRBV6-6,TRBJ1-5,ASSTGQGHQPQH
16,TRBV5-4,TRBJ1-2,ASSLVGRQVLKVDGYT
14,TRBV7-2,TRBJ1-2,ASSPRDSAESRGYT
14,TRBV11-2,TRBJ2-2,ASSKNSRVDTGELF
12,TRBV28,TRBJ2-4,ASSLSPAKNIQY
11,TRBV5-1,TRBJ1-1,ASSLDRATEAF
11,TRBV9,TRBJ1-1,ASSVSSNTEAF
14,TRBV28,TRBJ2-2,ASRNRGPGGAGELF
11,TRBV5-1,TRBJ1-2,ASSPQGSSGYT
12,TRBV11-2,TRBJ1-2,ASSRRDRVVGYT
12,TRBV6-5,TRBJ1-1,ASSYSPGRGKAF
11,TRBV20-1,TRBJ2-5,SASWTAEETQY
10,TRBV6-6,TRBJ1-2,ASGGVIGGYT
12,TRBV7-3,TRBJ1-6,ASSVGQGNSPLH
11,TRBV5-6,TRBJ2-3,ASSFEITDTQY
13,TRBV4-1,TRBJ2-1,ASTHRTGGYNEQF
14,TRBV19,TRBJ1-6,ASSPSGGRSNSPLH
16,TRBV28,TRBJ1-5,ASSLPTGGGSLNQPQH
12,TRBV5-1,TRBJ2-2,ASSLDSNTGELF
13,TRBV6-5,TRBJ2-7,ASSYRDRGSYEQY
12,TRBV5-1,TRBJ1-1,ASSIETDLDSSF
13,TRBV14,TRBJ2-2,ASSLARTGGRELF
11,TRBV6-5,TRBJ2-5,ASSPDSQETQY
11,TRBV28,TRBJ1-6,ASSSTYNSPLH
13,TRBV18,TRBJ1-4,ASSPRQGPNEKLF
12,TRBV6-5,TRBJ1-1,ASRLTGMNTEAF